A selection of T cell receptor beta chains follows, all from one sample in a study of T cell therapy after organ transplantation. Their recognized antigens are unknown. The assay was immunoSEQ multiplex PCR, and TCRdb's table has in-frame clones only and misses some. The sample records approximately 22,000 clones, 65% to 85% being singletons. Source: CD8+ T cells from blood, taken after autologous CMV-specific T cell therapy. These TCRs come from a human patient who had received a solid organ transplant and had CMV disease. A subset of T cells may come from the graft donor. CDR3s include the opening cysteine and the closing phenylalanine or tryptophan. A D gene is named only where the DNA matches it firmly. Clone sizes are given selectively: once, few, many, or a class where the clone is expanded.

length	V	D	size	J	DNA	CDR3
13	TRBV6-5	TRBD2	-	TRBJ2-7	TGTGCCAGCGGGTGGGGGGGCTCCTACGAGCAGTACTTC	CASGWGGSYEQYF
15	TRBV5-4	TRBD2	-	TRBJ2-7	TGTGCCAGCAGCTTATTTCCGGGACTAACCTACGAGCAGTACTTC	CASSLFPGLTYEQYF
14	TRBV9	TRBD1	-	TRBJ1-2	TGTGCCAGCAGCGCAGGACAGGGGTCTTATGGCTACACCTTC	CASSAGQGSYGYTF
15	TRBV2	-	-	TRBJ2-2	TGTGCCAGCAGTATGGCCTTCTCAGGGGCCGGGGAGCTGTTTTTT	CASSMAFSGAGELFF
16	TRBV4-3	-	-	TRBJ2-1	TGCGCCAGCAGCCAAGTTTCGGGCAGGGGAGGGAATGAGCAGTTCTTC	CASSQVSGRGGNEQFF
13	TRBV11-2	TRBD1	-	TRBJ1-5	TGTGCCAGCAGCTTAGGACAGGGAGGGCCCCAGCATTTT	CASSLGQGGPQHF
13	TRBV27	TRBD1	-	TRBJ2-7	TGTGCCAGCAGTCCCGGGACAGGGAGCGAGCAGTACTTC	CASSPGTGSEQYF
14	TRBV7-9	-	-	TRBJ2-7	TGTGCCAGCAGCTCCGGGACACACTCCTACGAGCAGTACTTC	CASSSGTHSYEQYF
19	TRBV4-3	-	once	TRBJ2-2	TGCGCCAGCAGCCAAGAGGAAGGCAGAATCCTCTCGAACACCGGGGAGCTGTTTTTT	CASSQEEGRILSNTGELFF
14	TRBV6-5	-	many	TRBJ2-7	TGTGCCAGCAGTTACGGAGGGGCTGGGTACGAGCAGTACTTC	CASSYGGAGYEQYF
14	TRBV6-5	TRBD1	-	TRBJ1-2	TGTGCCAGCGGGGGACAGGGACTTCACTATGGCTACACCTTC	CASGGQGLHYGYTF
14	TRBV19	TRBD2	-	TRBJ2-1	TGTGCCAGTAGTACGGCGGGGGGGCCATATGAGCAGTTCTTC	CASSTAGGPYEQFF
13	TRBV4-2	-	-	TRBJ2-3	TGTGCCAGCAGCAGGGCCCTCCAAGATACGCAGTATTTT	CASSRALQDTQYF
16	TRBV6-4	-	-	TRBJ2-3	TGTGCCAGCAGTATCACATACGGACAGTACACAGATACGCAGTATTTT	CASSITYGQYTDTQYF
14	TRBV9	TRBD2	-	TRBJ2-1	TGTGCCAGCAGCACTAGCGGACCTGGCAATGAGCAGTTCTTC	CASSTSGPGNEQFF
13	TRBV27	-	-	TRBJ2-7	TGTGCCAGCAGTCCATTTGGGGGATACGAGCAGTACTTC	CASSPFGGYEQYF
15	TRBV7-9	TRBD1	-	TRBJ1-2	TGTGCCAGCAGCTTAAAGGGGGCGCGCCCACATGGCTACACCTTC	CASSLKGARPHGYTF
16	TRBV4-1	TRBD2	-	TRBJ2-7	TGCGCCAGCAGCCAAACTAGCGGGGGGCTTACCTACGAGCAGTACTTC	CASSQTSGGLTYEQYF
16	TRBV7-2	-	-	TRBJ2-1	TGTGCCAGCAGCCCACGACAGGTGAGCTCCTACAATGAGCAGTTCTTC	CASSPRQVSSYNEQFF
13	TRBV29-1	-	-	TRBJ2-3	TGCAGCGTTGCCGGCCCCGGGACAGATACGCAGTATTTT	CSVAGPGTDTQYF
11	TRBV6-5	-	-	TRBJ1-4	TGTGCCAGCAGTACGGGGGAAAAACTGTTTTTT	CASSTGEKLFF
17	TRBV10-3	-	-	TRBJ1-1	TGTGCCATCAGTGAAGCGGAACAGGGTTTGGTGTACACTGAAGCTTTCTTT	CAISEAEQGLVYTEAFF
16	TRBV9	TRBD2	once	TRBJ2-1	TGTGCCAGCAGCCCCCGACTAGCGGGAGGACCCAATGAGCAGTTCTTC	CASSPRLAGGPNEQFF
16	TRBV4-1	TRBD2	-	TRBJ2-1	TGCGCCAGCAGCCCGCTTGGTAGCGGGGGCTACAATGAGCAGTTCTTC	CASSPLGSGGYNEQFF
15	TRBV7-7	-	-	TRBJ2-3	TGTGCCAGCAGCTTAGGGCAGGGGCTCACAGATACGCAGTATTTT	CASSLGQGLTDTQYF
13	TRBV19	-	-	TRBJ1-1	TGTGCCAGTGGGTGGGGGGCGGATACTGAAGCTTTCTTT	CASGWGADTEAFF
12	TRBV12-5	-	-	TRBJ2-7	TGTGCTAGTGGTCTCGGGGGACACGAGCAGTACTTC	CASGLGGHEQYF
14	TRBV18	TRBD1	-	TRBJ1-4	TGTGCCAGCTCAGAACAGGGGACTAATGAAAAACTGTTTTTT	CASSEQGTNEKLFF
13	TRBV6-5	-	-	TRBJ2-2	TGTGCCAGCAGACAGGGAAGCACCGGGGAGCTGTTTTTT	CASRQGSTGELFF
12	TRBV30	TRBD1	-	TRBJ2-3	TGTGCCTGGACAGGGGGAGCAGATACGCAGTATTTT	CAWTGGADTQYF
14	TRBV6-5	-	large	TRBJ1-5	TGTGCCAGCAGCACCGACGGATACAATCAGCCCCAGCATTTT	CASSTDGYNQPQHF
15	TRBV6-5	-	-	TRBJ1-5	TGTGCCAGCAGTAACCGGGGGGGTGGTGATCAGCCCCAGCATTTT	CASSNRGGGDQPQHF
16	TRBV5-1	-	-	TRBJ1-4	TGCGCCAGCAGCTTGGGTGGGGGCAGGGTGAATGAAAAACTGTTTTTT	CASSLGGGRVNEKLFF
18	TRBV9	TRBD1	-	TRBJ2-1	TGTGCCAGCAGCCTCCCATCTCGGACAGGGGGGCTCTACAATGAGCAGTTCTTC	CASSLPSRTGGLYNEQFF
17	TRBV7-9	TRBD1	-	TRBJ1-4	TGTGCCAGCAGCGAAGGACAGGGGGCAAGGACTAATGAAAAACTGTTTTTT	CASSEGQGARTNEKLFF
13	TRBV6-5	-	-	TRBJ1-2	TGTGCCAGCACCGGAACAGTGAACTATGGCTACACCTTC	CASTGTVNYGYTF
16	TRBV6-6	TRBD1	-	TRBJ2-1	TGTGCCAGCAGTTACTCGACAGGGGGCCCCTACAATGAGCAGTTCTTC	CASSYSTGGPYNEQFF
20	TRBV4-3	TRBD1	-	TRBJ2-3	TGCGCCAGCAGCCAATCCACCCTGGGGGACAGTGACTTTAGCACAGATACGCAGTATTTT	CASSQSTLGDSDFSTDTQYF
13	TRBV6-5	TRBD2	-	TRBJ2-1	TGTGCCAGCAGTCTCGGACTAGCCCATGAGCAGTTCTTC	CASSLGLAHEQFF
12	TRBV11-3	-	once	TRBJ2-7	TGTGCCAGCAGCGCTGGGGGGTACGAGCAGTACTTC	CASSAGGYEQYF
14	TRBV27	-	-	TRBJ2-5	TGTGCCAGCACCCTTAGGGGGGGGTGGGAGACCCAGTACTTC	CASTLRGGWETQYF
14	TRBV6-6	TRBD2	-	TRBJ2-3	TGTGCCAGCTGGACTAGCGGGGTCTTCGATACGCAGTATTTT	CASWTSGVFDTQYF
15	TRBV27	TRBD2	-	TRBJ2-5	TGTGCCAGCAGTTATACCCCTAGCGGACAAGAGACCCAGTACTTC	CASSYTPSGQETQYF
15	TRBV4-3	-	-	TRBJ1-1	TGCGCCAGCAGCCAAGGATTCAGCTGGGGGCTGAAAGCTTTCTTT	CASSQGFSWGLKAFF
15	TRBV6-6	TRBD1	-	TRBJ2-7	TGTGCCAGCAGTTACCTGGGACAGAGAACCTACGAGCAGTACTTC	CASSYLGQRTYEQYF